This record covers a single TCR beta chain. Its antigen is currently unknown. The data are from a study of CD8 T cells in ankylosing spondylitis. Notes on the study in general: Clones linked to disease were reported to show significant enrichment in matched ankylosing spondylitis synovial fluid. Clones linked to disease, bearing a CD8+ phenotype, were relatively rare in peripheral blood.

The CDR3 length is 14 residues. Looked up from germline, CDR1 is SGHTA and CDR2 is FQGNSA. Trimming took 1 base from V and 2 from J, leaving 9 bases between them. Researchers built TCR beta libraries using quantitative 5'-RACE with molecular barcodes. TCRdb re-analysed the 5' RACE reads in MiXCR, keeping a single row per CDR3 protein. This repertoire shows about 160,000 distinct CDR3 sequences, 9.8% found once; its top ten account for about 15%. The chain is built from TRBV7-2 and TRBJ2-7; a weak D match, TRBD1 (5 bases). This sequence originates from a female donor with ankylosing spondylitis or in good health (not recorded which). The sequenced sample was blood, either unsorted or a sorted T cell fraction (not recorded which). In DNA, the CDR3 is TGTGCCAGCAGCTTAGAAGGACACCCCTACGAGCAGTACTTC. This codes for CASSLEGHPYEQYF. The full variable domain, with the rest looked up from reference TRBV7-2 and TRBJ2-7, is GAGVSQSPSNKVTEKGKDVELRCDPISGHTALYWYRQSLGQGLEFLIYFQGNSAPDKSGLPSDRFSAERTGGSVSTLTIQRTQQEDSAVYLCASSLEGHPYEQYFGPGTRLTVT.